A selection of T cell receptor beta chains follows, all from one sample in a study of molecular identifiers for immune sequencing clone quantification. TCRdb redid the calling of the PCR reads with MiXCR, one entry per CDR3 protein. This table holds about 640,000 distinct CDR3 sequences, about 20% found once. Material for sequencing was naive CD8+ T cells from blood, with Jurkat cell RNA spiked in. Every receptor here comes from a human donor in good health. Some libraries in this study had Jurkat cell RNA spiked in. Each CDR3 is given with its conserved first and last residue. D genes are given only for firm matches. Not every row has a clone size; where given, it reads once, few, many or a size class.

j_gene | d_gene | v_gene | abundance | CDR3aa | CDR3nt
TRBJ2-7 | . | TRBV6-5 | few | CASSYIATTYEQYF | TGTGCCAGCAGTTACATCGCGACAACCTACGAGCAGTACTTC
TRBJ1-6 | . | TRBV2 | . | CASSTSGIEDYNSPLHF | TGTGCCAGCAGTACATCCGGGATAGAAGATTATAATTCACCCCTCCACTTT
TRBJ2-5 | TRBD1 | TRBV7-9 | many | CASSHPGTGAQETQYF | TGTGCCAGCAGCCATCCCGGGACAGGGGCCCAAGAGACCCAGTACTTC
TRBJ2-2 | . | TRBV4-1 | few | CASSQVDLGRTGELFF | TGCGCCAGCAGCCAAGTCGACTTGGGCCGAACCGGGGAGCTGTTTTTT
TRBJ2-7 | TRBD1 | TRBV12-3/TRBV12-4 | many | CASSIGDSTYEQYF | TGTGCCAGCAGTATTGGGGACAGTACCTACGAGCAGTACTTC
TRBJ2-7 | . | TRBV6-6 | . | CASSYSLGQSTYEQYF | TGTGCCAGCAGTTACTCTTTAGGACAGTCCACCTACGAGCAGTACTTC
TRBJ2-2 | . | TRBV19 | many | CASSHSLPNTGELFF | TGTGCCAGTAGTCACAGCCTACCGAACACCGGGGAGCTGTTTTTT
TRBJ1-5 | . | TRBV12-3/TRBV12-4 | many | CASSSLSRERDQPQHF | TGTGCCAGCAGTTCCCTTAGTAGGGAGCGGGATCAGCCCCAGCATTTT
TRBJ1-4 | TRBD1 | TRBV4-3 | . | CASSAGRGPTNEKLFF | TGCGCCAGCAGCGCGGGCAGGGGGCCAACTAATGAAAAACTGTTTTTT
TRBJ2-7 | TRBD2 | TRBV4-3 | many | CASSQGLEESEQYF | TGCGCCAGCAGCCAGGGACTAGAGGAATCCGAGCAGTACTTC
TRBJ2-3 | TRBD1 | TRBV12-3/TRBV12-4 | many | CASSLVPGGGTDTQYF | TGTGCCAGCAGCTTAGTTCCAGGGGGCGGCACAGATACGCAGTATTTT
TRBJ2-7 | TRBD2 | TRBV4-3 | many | CASSPSRAGGYEQYF | TGCGCCAGCAGCCCGTCTCGAGCGGGAGGCTACGAGCAGTACTTC
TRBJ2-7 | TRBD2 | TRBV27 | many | CASSLGGSAEQYF | TGTGCCAGCAGTTTGGGCGGGAGCGCCGAGCAGTACTTC
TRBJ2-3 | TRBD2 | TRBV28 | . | CASSFRGLAANTQYF | TGTGCCAGCAGTTTTAGGGGACTAGCAGCAAATACGCAGTATTTT
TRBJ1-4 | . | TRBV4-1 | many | CASSQEGGRLFF | TGCGCCAGCAGCCAAGAGGGGGGACGACTGTTTTTT
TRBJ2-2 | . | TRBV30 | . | CVLTTTSSTGELFF | TGTGTCCTAACTACGACTAGTTCCACCGGGGAGCTGTTTTTT
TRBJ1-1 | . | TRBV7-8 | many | CASSLAPTEAFF | TGTGCCAGCAGCTTAGCACCCACTGAAGCTTTCTTT
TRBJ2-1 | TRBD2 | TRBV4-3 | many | CASSQVSGGAGEQFF | TGCGCCAGCAGCCAAGTTAGCGGGGGGGCGGGAGAGCAGTTCTTC
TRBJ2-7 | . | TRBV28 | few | CASTPPGDSYEQYF | TGTGCCAGCACCCCTCCAGGGGACTCCTACGAGCAGTACTTC
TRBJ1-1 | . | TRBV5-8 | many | CASASQNVDWDTEAFF | TGTGCCAGCGCTTCCCAAAATGTCGACTGGGACACTGAAGCTTTCTTT
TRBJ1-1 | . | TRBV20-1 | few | CSAPGRGPTEAFF | TGCAGTGCCCCGGGACGGGGCCCCACTGAAGCTTTCTTT
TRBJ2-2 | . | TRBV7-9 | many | CASMLSGELFF | TGTGCCAGCATGCTGAGCGGGGAGCTGTTTTTT
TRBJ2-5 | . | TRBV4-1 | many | CASSQGPRQQETQYF | TGCGCCAGCAGCCAAGGCCCCCGACAGCAAGAGACCCAGTACTTC
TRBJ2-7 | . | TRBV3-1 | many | CASSQGVGAYEQYF | TGTGCCAGCAGCCAAGGGGTCGGGGCCTACGAGCAGTACTTC
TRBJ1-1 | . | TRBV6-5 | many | CASSYSTSGMGTEAFF | TGTGCCAGCAGTTACTCAACATCAGGGATGGGGACTGAAGCTTTCTTT
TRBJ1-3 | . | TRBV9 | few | CASSVNSGDYSGNTIYF | TGTGCCAGCAGCGTGAATTCAGGGGACTACTCTGGAAACACCATATATTTT